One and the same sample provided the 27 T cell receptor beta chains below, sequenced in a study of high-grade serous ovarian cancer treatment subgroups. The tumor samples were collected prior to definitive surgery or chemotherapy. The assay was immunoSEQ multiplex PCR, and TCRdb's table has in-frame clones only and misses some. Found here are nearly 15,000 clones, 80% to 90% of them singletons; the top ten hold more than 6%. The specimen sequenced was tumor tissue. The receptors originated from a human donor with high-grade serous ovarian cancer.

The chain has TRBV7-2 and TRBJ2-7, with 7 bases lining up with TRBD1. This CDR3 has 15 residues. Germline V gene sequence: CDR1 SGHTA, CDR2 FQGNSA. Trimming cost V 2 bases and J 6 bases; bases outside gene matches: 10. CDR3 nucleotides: TGTGCCAGCAGCTTACATTCTCCGGGACAGATCGAGCAGTACTTC. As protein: CASSLHSPGQIEQYF.

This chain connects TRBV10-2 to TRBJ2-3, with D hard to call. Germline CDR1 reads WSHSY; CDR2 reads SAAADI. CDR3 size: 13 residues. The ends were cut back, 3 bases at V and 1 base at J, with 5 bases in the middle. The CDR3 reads CASSEPGTDTQYF. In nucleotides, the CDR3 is TGCGCCAGCAGTGAACCTGGCACAGATACGCAGTATTTT.

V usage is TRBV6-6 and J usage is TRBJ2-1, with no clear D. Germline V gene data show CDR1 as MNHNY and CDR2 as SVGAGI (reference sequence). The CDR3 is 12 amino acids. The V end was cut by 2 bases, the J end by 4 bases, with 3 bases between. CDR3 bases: TGTGCCAGCAGTTACGATTACAATGAGCAGTTCTTC. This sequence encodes CASSYDYNEQFF.

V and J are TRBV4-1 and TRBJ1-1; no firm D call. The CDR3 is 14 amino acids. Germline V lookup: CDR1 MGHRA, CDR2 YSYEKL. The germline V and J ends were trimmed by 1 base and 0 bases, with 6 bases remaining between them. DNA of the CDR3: TGCGCCAGCAGCCAAGTGCTCCTGAACACTGAAGCTTTCTTT. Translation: CASSQVLLNTEAFF.

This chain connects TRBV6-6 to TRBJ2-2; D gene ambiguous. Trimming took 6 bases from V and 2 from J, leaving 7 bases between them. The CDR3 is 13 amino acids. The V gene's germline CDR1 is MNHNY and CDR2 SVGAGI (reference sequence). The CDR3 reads CASSNSNTGELFF. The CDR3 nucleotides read TGTGCCAGCAGCAACTCCAACACCGGGGAGCTGTTTTTT.

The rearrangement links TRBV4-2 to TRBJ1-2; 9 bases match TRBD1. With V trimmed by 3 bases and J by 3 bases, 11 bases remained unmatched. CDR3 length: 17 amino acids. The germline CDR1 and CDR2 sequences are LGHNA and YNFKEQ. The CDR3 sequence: CASSQYIQGAVDYGYTF. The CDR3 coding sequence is TGTGCCAGCAGCCAGTACATACAGGGGGCGGTCGACTATGGCTACACCTTC.

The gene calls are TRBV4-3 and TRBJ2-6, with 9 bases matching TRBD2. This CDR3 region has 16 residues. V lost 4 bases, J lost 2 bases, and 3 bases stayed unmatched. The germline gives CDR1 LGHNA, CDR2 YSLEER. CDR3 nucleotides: TGCGCCAGCAGCCGGCGGGGGGGGACTGGGGCCAACGTCCTGACTTTC. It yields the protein CASSRRGGTGANVLTF.

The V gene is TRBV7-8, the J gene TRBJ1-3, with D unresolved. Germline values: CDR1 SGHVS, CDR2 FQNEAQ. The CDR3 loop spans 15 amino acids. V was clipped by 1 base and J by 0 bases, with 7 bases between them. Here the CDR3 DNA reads TGTGCCAGCAGCTTAGTGGAGGTCTCTGGAAACACCATATATTTT. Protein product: CASSLVEVSGNTIYF.

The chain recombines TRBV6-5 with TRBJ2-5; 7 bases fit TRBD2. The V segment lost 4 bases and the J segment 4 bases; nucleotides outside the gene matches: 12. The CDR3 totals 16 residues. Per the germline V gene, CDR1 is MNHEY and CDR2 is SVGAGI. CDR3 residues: CASSFVPGGGRETQYF. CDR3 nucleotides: TGTGCCAGCAGTTTCGTGCCCGGCGGGGGTCGAGAGACCCAGTACTTC.

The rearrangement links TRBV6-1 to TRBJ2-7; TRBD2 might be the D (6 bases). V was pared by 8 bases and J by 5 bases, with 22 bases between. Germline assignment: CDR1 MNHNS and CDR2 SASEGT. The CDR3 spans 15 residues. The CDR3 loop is CASELSREPGNEQYF. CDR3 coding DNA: TGTGCCAGCGAGCTTTCGCGGGAACCGGGGAACGAGCAGTACTTC.

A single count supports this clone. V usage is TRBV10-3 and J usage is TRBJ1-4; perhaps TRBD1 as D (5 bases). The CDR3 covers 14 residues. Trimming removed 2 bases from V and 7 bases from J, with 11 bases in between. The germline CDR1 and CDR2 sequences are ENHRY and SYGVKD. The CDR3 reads CAISEPGTVEKLFF. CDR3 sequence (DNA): TGTGCCATCAGTGAGCCAGGGACGGTTGAAAAACTGTTTTTT.

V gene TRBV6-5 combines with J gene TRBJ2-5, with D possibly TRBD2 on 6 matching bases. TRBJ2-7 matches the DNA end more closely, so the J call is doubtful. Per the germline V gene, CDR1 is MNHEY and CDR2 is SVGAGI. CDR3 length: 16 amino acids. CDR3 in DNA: TGTGCCAGCAGTTACTCTACGGCGGGGAACTCCTACGAGCAGTACTTC. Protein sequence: CASSYSTAGNSYEQYF.

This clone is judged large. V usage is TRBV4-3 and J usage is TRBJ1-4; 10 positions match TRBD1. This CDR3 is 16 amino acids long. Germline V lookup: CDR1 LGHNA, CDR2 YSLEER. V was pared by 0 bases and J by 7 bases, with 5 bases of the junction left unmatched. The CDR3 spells CASSQEADRGSEKLFF. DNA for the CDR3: TGCGCCAGCAGCCAAGAAGCGGACAGGGGGAGTGAAAAACTGTTTTTT.

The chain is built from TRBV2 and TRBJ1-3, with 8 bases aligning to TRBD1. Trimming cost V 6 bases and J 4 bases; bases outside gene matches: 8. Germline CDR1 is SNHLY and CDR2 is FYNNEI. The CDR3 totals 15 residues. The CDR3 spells CASREPRDRGNTIYF. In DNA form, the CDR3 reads TGTGCCAGCAGAGAACCCCGGGACAGGGGAAACACCATATATTTT.

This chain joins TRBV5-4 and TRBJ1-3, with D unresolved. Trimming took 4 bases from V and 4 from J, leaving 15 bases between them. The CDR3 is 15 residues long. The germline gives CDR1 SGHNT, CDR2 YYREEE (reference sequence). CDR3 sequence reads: CASSAAGPGGNTIYF. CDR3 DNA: TGTGCCAGCAGCGCGGCAGGCCCCGGAGGAAACACCATATATTTT.

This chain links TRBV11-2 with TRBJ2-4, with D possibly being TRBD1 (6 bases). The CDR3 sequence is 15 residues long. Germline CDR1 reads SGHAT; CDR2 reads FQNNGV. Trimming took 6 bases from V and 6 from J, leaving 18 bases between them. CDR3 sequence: CASRRTGPPSNIQYF. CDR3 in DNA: TGTGCCAGCAGACGCACAGGGCCCCCTTCAAACATTCAGTACTTC.

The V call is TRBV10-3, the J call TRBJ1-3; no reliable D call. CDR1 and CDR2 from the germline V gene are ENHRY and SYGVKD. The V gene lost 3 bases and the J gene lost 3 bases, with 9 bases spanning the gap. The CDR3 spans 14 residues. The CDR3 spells CAISETRSGNTIYF. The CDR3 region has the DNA TGTGCCATCAGTGAAACAAGAAGTGGAAACACCATATATTTT.

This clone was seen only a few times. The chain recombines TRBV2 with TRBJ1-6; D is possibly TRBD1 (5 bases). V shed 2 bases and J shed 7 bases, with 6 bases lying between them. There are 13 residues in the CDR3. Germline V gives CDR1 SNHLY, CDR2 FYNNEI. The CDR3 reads CASSEWGNSPLHF. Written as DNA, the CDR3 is TGTGCCAGCAGTGAATGGGGGAATTCACCCCTCCACTTT.

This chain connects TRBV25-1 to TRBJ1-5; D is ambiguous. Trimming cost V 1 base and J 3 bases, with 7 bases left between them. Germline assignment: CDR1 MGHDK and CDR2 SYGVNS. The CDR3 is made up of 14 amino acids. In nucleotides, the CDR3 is TGTGCCAGCAGTGAATGGGCAGACAATCAGCCCCAGCATTTT. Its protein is CASSEWADNQPQHF.

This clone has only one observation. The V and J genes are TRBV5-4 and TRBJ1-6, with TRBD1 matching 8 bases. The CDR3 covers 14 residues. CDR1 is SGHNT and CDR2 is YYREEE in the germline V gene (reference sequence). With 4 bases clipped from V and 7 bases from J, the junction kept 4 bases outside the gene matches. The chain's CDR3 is CASSLGQVNSPLHF. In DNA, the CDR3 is TGTGCCAGCAGCCTGGGACAGGTCAATTCACCCCTCCACTTT. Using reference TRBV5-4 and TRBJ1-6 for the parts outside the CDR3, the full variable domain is ETGVTQSPTHLIKTRGQQVTLRCSSQSGHNTVSWYQQALGQGPQFIFQYYREEENGRGNFPPRFSGLQFPNYSSELNVNALELDDSALYLCASSLGQVNSPLHFGNGTRLTVT.

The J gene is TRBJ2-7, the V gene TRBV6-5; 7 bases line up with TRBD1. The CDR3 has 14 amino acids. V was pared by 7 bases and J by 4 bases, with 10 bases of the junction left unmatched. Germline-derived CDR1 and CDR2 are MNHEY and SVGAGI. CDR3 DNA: TGTGCCAGCACCGCCTCAGGGGGTTTGTACGAGCAGTACTTC. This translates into CASTASGGLYEQYF.

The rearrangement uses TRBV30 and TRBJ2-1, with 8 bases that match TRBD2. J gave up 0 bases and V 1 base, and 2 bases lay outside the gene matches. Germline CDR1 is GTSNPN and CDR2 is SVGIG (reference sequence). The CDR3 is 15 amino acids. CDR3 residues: CAWSERGLSYNEQFF. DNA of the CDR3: TGTGCCTGGAGTGAGCGGGGGCTCTCCTACAATGAGCAGTTCTTC.

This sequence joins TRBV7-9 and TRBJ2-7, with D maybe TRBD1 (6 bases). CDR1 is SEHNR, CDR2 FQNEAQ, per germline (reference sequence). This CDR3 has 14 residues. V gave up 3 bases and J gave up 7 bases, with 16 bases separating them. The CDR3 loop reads CASSLFEGVGEQYF. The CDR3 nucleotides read TGTGCCAGCAGCTTGTTTGAGGGGGTCGGGGAGCAGTACTTC.

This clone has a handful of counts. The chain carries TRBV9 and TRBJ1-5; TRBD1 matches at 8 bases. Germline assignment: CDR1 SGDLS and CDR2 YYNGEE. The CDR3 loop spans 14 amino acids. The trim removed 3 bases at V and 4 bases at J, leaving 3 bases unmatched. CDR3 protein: CASSAGQANQPQHF. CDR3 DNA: TGTGCCAGCAGCGCGGGACAGGCAAATCAGCCCCAGCATTTT.

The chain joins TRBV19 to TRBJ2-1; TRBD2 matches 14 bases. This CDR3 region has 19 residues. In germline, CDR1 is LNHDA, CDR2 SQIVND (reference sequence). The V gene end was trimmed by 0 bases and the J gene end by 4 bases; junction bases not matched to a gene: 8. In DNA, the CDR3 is TGTGCCAGTAGTATAGACAGGGGGACTAGCGGGGGAAGTTACAATGAGCAGTTCTTC. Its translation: CASSIDRGTSGGSYNEQFF. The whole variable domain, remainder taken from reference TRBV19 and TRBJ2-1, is DGGITQSPKYLFRKEGQNVTLSCEQNLNHDAMYWYRQDPGQGLRLIYYSQIVNDFQKGDIAEGYSVSREKKESFPLTVTSAQKNPTAFYLCASSIDRGTSGGSYNEQFFGPGTRLTVL.

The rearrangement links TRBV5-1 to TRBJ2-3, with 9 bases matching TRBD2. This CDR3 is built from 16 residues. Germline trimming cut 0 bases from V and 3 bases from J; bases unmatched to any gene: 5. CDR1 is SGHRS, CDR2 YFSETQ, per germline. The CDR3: CASSLVASGVTDTQYF. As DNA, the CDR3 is TGCGCCAGCAGCTTGGTTGCTAGCGGGGTTACAGATACGCAGTATTTT. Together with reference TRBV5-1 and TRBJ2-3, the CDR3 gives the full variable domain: KAGVTQTPRYLIKTRGQQVTLSCSPISGHRSVSWYQQTPGQGLQFLFEYFSETQRNKGNFPGRFSGRQFSNSRSEMNVSTLELGDSALYLCASSLVASGVTDTQYFGPGTRLTVL.

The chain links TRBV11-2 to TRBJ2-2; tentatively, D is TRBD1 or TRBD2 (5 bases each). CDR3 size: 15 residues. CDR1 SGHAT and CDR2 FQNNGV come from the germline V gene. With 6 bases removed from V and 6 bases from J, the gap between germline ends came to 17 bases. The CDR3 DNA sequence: TGTGCCAGCAGTCGCCAAAGATGGGGACCCGGGGAGCTGTTTTTT. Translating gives CASSRQRWGPGELFF.